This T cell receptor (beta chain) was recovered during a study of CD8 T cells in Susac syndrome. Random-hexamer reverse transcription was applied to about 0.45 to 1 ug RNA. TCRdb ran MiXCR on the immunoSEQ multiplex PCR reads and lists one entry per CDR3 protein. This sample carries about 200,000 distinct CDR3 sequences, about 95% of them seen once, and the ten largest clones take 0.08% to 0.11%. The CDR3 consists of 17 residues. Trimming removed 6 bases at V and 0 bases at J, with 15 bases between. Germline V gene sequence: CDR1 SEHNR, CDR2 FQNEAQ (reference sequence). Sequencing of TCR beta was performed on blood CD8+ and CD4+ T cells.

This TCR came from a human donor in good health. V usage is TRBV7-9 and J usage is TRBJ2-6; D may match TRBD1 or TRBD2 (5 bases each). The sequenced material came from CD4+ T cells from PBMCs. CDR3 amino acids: CASSPGTENSGANVLTF. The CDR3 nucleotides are TGTGCCAGCAGTCCCGGGACGGAGAACTCTGGGGCCAACGTCCTGACTTTC.